The following is a TCR beta chain sequence with its context. Its antigen is still unknown. No base qualities exist here, and no much larger clone lies one base off it. Taken with the paper, the label for treatment or condition translates to: approximately nine-day PBMC culture with coronavirus spike peptide pools or control peptides (ViraFEST assay). The study used the ViraFEST assay, which expanded antigen-specific T cells with peptide pools and then identified expanded clonotypes by TCR sequencing. The convalescent patients' positive SARS-CoV-2 PCR tests fell between March and December 2020, which was before the Alpha, Beta and Delta variants emerged in the United States. Each well held about 2 million PBMCs cultured in IMDM containing about 5% human AB serum and about 10 IU/ml IL-2, with 8 to 10 ug/ml peptide pools added. Half of the culture medium was replaced with fresh IL-2-containing medium on days 3 and 7. After 10 days of culture, CD4+ T cells were isolated by negative selection using the EasySep CD4+ T cell isolation kit. PBMCs were separated from whole blood using Ficoll-Paque Plus gradient centrifugation and then either used fresh or cryopreserved at -140C. Each culture condition was generally run in triplicate wells.

This specimen belongs to a study of vaccination and CD4 T cells after COVID-19 (dated by TCRdb to the early 2020s). Describing the broader study: Convalescent patients had a positive SARS-CoV-2 result on nasal swab PCR, and of these patients, some 10 had mild disease and one had severe disease. Post-vaccine blood samples were obtained a median of around 74 days after the second vaccine dose, with a range of about 13 to 241 days. The cultures were stimulated with overlapping spike peptide pools from SARS-CoV-2 and from the common cold coronaviruses HCoV-NL63, HCoV-OC43 and HCoV-229E. Control cultures received a CEFX viral epitope pool as the positive control, an HIV-1 Nef peptide pool as the negative control, or no peptide. In fewer than 12 COVID-19 convalescent patients and a few infection-naive healthy vaccine recipients, researchers compared the spike-specific CD4+ TCR repertoire from before mRNA vaccination with the repertoire from after. Post-COVID blood samples from convalescent patients were collected a median of roughly 100 days after diagnosis, with a range of about 35 to 180 days. The convalescent cohort included six males and four females, with two Hispanic individuals, seven Caucasians, two Asians and one multiracial person. Each participant got two doses of either the Pfizer-BioNTech BNT162b2 vaccine (n=8) or the Moderna mRNA-1273 vaccine (n=2). Broader findings and caveats from the paper: The median count of SARS-CoV-2-reactive clonotypes went up from roughly 21 after infection to around 38 after vaccination, although the change was not significant. Of the vaccine-specific clones in convalescent patients, 304 of 307, or nearly all, reacted only to SARS-CoV-2 spike and did not cross-react with common cold coronaviruses. In convalescent patients, a median roughly 85% of post-vaccine SARS-CoV-2-reactive clones were detected only after vaccination, suggesting vaccine-specific priming. The number of convalescent patients in the study was relatively small, and the study did not examine early timepoints following natural infection.

Library generation was performed with PCR. DNA from cultured CD4+ T cells was subjected to TCR sequencing with the Oncomine TCR Beta short-read assay at the Johns Hopkins FTIC core. Genomic DNA was extracted from the cultured CD4+ T cells with the QIAamp micro DNA kit. Oncomine TCR Beta libraries from cultured CD4+ T cells were pooled using unique dual indexes and sequenced on an Illumina iSeq 100. Per the source publication's procedure: Non-productive sequences were removed, and CDR3s that did not start with C, did not end with F or W, or were shorter than 7 amino acids were discarded. The MANAFEST web application identified antigen-specific clonotypes by comparing peptide-stimulated wells against reference wells and other culture wells. To be called positive, a clone needed an FDR below 0.05, an odds ratio above 5, and a productive frequency above 0.1% in at least two of three replicate wells. Cross-reactive clonotypes were defined as significantly expanded in both SARS-CoV-2 spike wells and at least one common cold coronavirus spike condition. Using R version 3.6.1, CDR3 homology was evaluated through Levenshtein distances (stringdist) along with unrooted phylogenetic trees (ape). The public reads were quality trimmed at Q25 with fastp and then assembled into clones with MiXCR by TCRdb, keeping productive beta chains. For every CDR3 protein sequence, its rows merge into one entry that carries the most common genes and DNA. TCRdb, not the authors, supplied the V and J calls. The sample has 20,000 to 25,000 distinct CDR3 sequences on record, almost 50% of them singletons. Jointly, the top ten make up 9% of the sample.

This clonotype was sampled from a human donor who had recovered from COVID-19. The sequencing input was CD4+ T cells from blood, cultured in vitro.

The nucleotide sequence reads as follows: TGTGCCAGCAGTTTGCAACAGGCCTATGGCTACACCTTC. It specifies CASSLQQAYGYTF. The sequence links TRBV28 to TRBJ1-2; 5 matching bases give a weak D call of TRBD1. The V end loses 3 bases and the J end loses 4 bases, and a stretch of 9 bases separates them. As encoded in the germline V gene, CDR1 is MDHEN while CDR2 is SYDVKM. Spanning cysteine to phenylalanine, the CDR3 consists of 13 amino acids. Only the CDR3 part of the read is kept: 39 bases, read in frame from the first base.